Below, 30 T cell receptor beta chains from the same sample are listed, as sequenced in a study of OX40 agonist ivuxolimab in advanced cancers. The repertoire was sequenced with immunoSEQ multiplex PCR; TCRdb's copy has only in-frame clones and lacks some. The data show 50,000 to 65,000 clones, with 80% to 90% seen just once and around 6.7% held by the top ten. The sample consisted of CD4+ or CD8+ T cells sorted from blood, taken in a trial of the OX40 agonist ivuxolimab. These receptors all come from an adult with an advanced solid tumor such as melanoma, head and neck, liver or kidney cancer.

CDR3 sequence (DNA): TGCGCCAGCAGTGAGGGGGGCAACAATCAGCCCCAGCATTTT. Protein product: CASSEGGNNQPQHF. V and J are TRBV10-1 and TRBJ1-5; a possible D gene is TRBD1 (6 bases). Germline V gives CDR1 WNHNN, CDR2 SYGVQD (reference sequence). V lost 2 bases to trimming and J lost 3 bases, with 8 bases between them. The CDR3 extends over 14 amino acids.

As regards this clone: One end of the junction does not line up with germline, which may come from a read error. This chain joins TRBV7-2 and TRBJ1-1; D unresolved. The CDR3 runs to 12 residues. CDR1 is SGHTA, CDR2 FQGNSA, per germline. In nucleotides, the CDR3 is TGTGCCAGCAGCTTCCCGAACCCTGAAGCTTTCTTT. This translates into CASSFPNPEAFF. The full variable domain, with the rest looked up from reference TRBV7-2 and TRBJ1-1, is GAGVSQSPSNKVTEKGKDVELRCDPISGHTALYWYRQSLGQGLEFLIYFQGNSAPDKSGLPSDRFSAERTGGSVSTLTIQRTQQEDSAVYLCASSFPNPEAFFGQGTRLTVV.

The chain employs TRBV7-9 and TRBJ2-7; D is perhaps TRBD1 or TRBD2 (6 bases each). V was shortened by 0 bases and J by 12 bases, with 15 bases between the two germline ends. The CDR3 has 13 residues. Germline V lookup: CDR1 SEHNR, CDR2 FQNEAQ (reference sequence). For the CDR3, the DNA is TGTGCCAGCAGCTTAGCAGGGGGGTGGGCCCGGTACTTC. It is translated as CASSLAGGWARYF.

The table lists this clone with a few counts. V gene TRBV29-1 combines with J gene TRBJ1-2; D is unclear. V was pared by 4 bases and J by 4 bases, with 10 bases between. CDR1 and CDR2 (germline): SQVTM, ANQGSEA. The CDR3 runs to 12 residues. The CDR3 sequence: CSVATLRYGYTF. CDR3 in DNA: TGCAGCGTTGCGACACTCCGCTATGGCTACACCTTC.

The chain is built from TRBV25-1 and TRBJ2-7, with no clear D. CDR3 length: 13 amino acids. The germline gives CDR1 MGHDK, CDR2 SYGVNS. Trimming removed 8 bases from V and 2 bases from J, with 13 bases in between. This chain's CDR3 is CASANPGTYEQYF. The CDR3, as DNA: TGTGCCAGCGCTAATCCTGGGACCTACGAGCAGTACTTC.

The rearrangement links TRBV10-2 to TRBJ1-1, with a weak D call TRBD1 (6 bases). Trimming cost V 7 bases and J 0 bases, with 12 bases left between them. Germline CDR1 reads WSHSY; CDR2 reads SAAADI. The CDR3 runs to 14 residues. The CDR3 sequence is CASIGGALNTEAFF. The CDR3 coding sequence is TGCGCCAGCATCGGGGGCGCATTGAACACTGAAGCTTTCTTT.

The chain couples TRBV19 to TRBJ1-5; 7 bases map to TRBD1. CDR3 length: 14 amino acids. CDR1 is LNHDA and CDR2 is SQIVND in the germline V gene (reference sequence). V lost 4 bases, J lost 2 bases, and 2 bases stayed unmatched. CDR3 loop: CASSNTGGNQPQHF. CDR3 DNA sequence: TGTGCCAGTAGTAACACAGGGGGCAATCAGCCCCAGCATTTT.

This chain uses TRBV19 with TRBJ1-2; 8 nucleotides agree with TRBD1. V lost 6 bases and J lost 2; bases outside the gene matches: 5. The CDR3 is 14 residues long. Germline V gene sequence: CDR1 LNHDA, CDR2 SQIVND (reference sequence). CDR3 in amino acids: CASRATGGNYGYTF. The CDR3 DNA reads TGTGCCAGTAGGGCAACAGGGGGAAACTATGGCTACACCTTC.

V and J are TRBV4-1 and TRBJ2-7; tentatively, D is TRBD1 (6 bases). Germline V lookup: CDR1 MGHRA, CDR2 YSYEKL. Trimming removed 2 bases from V and 4 bases from J, with 18 bases in between. This CDR3 contains 16 residues. The CDR3 loop reads CASSQLSRGSKYEQYF. For the CDR3, the DNA is TGCGCCAGCAGCCAACTCTCCAGGGGCAGCAAATACGAGCAGTACTTC.

The J gene is TRBJ1-5, the V gene TRBV30; D is unresolved. Trimming stripped 2 bases from V and 1 base from J, with 6 bases between. Germline assignment: CDR1 GTSNPN and CDR2 SVGIG (reference sequence). There are 13 residues in the CDR3. The CDR3: CAWSRRSNQPQHF. Here the CDR3 DNA reads TGTGCCTGGAGTCGGCGGAGCAATCAGCCCCAGCATTTT.

The J gene is TRBJ2-7, the V gene TRBV13; D possibly matches TRBD1 or TRBD2 (6 bases each). With 3 bases removed from V and 4 bases from J, the gap between germline ends came to 16 bases. Germline CDR1 reads PRHDT; CDR2 reads FYEKMQ (reference sequence). The CDR3 covers 15 residues. The CDR3 bases are TGTGCCAGCAGCTTCCGAGACGGGGGCAGATACGAGCAGTACTTC. Translated: CASSFRDGGRYEQYF.

In DNA, the CDR3 is TGTGCCAGCAGCCATAGGGAGGGCGGCTATGGCTACACCTTC. Translated, it gives CASSHREGGYGYTF. V and J are TRBV6-6 and TRBJ1-2; D gene unclear. The germline V and J ends were trimmed by 6 bases and 4 bases, with 15 bases remaining between them. CDR3 length: 14 residues. Germline V CDR1 and CDR2: MNHNY, SVGAGI (reference sequence).

The chain combines TRBV25-1 with TRBJ1-6; possible D gene TRBD1, 6 bases. This CDR3 region has 18 residues. The V gene lost 5 bases and the J gene lost 10 bases, with 27 bases spanning the gap. Germline CDR1 and CDR2: MGHDK and SYGVNS. The CDR3 here is CASSPPGRGTTGGSPLHF. The CDR3 nucleotides read TGTGCCAGCAGTCCCCCGGGCAGGGGTACAACTGGGGGATCACCCCTCCACTTT.

This clone appeared a few times. The chain combines TRBV7-8 with TRBJ2-2, with D perhaps TRBD1 or TRBD2 (5 bases each). Germline CDR1 is SGHVS and CDR2 is FQNEAQ. Trimming removed 3 bases at V and 7 bases at J, with 18 bases between. The CDR3 contains 16 residues. The CDR3 region has the DNA TGTGCCAGCAGCTTTTCCGGGACGGCCACACGCGGGGAGCTGTTTTTT. Encoded protein: CASSFSGTATRGELFF.

This clone was detected once. The same CDR3 also results from other DNA sequences found in this sample. The rearrangement joins TRBV5-1 to TRBJ1-1; D perhaps matches TRBD1 (5 bases). Per germline, CDR1 SGHRS and CDR2 YFSETQ. The CDR3 extends over 14 amino acids. The V end lost 4 bases, the J end lost 0 bases, and 10 bases lay between the germline ends. DNA for the CDR3: TGCGCCAGCAGCCCTGGGACGGTGAACACTGAAGCTTTCTTT. It codes for CASSPGTVNTEAFF. The variable domain in full, completed from reference TRBV5-1 and TRBJ1-1, reads KAGVTQTPRYLIKTRGQQVTLSCSPISGHRSVSWYQQTPGQGLQFLFEYFSETQRNKGNFPGRFSGRQFSNSRSEMNVSTLELGDSALYLCASSPGTVNTEAFFGQGTRLTVV.

The table lists this clone with a few counts. The J gene is TRBJ2-3, the V gene TRBV28; unclear D gene. Germline-derived CDR1 and CDR2 are MDHEN and SYDVKM. The CDR3 is 11 residues long. Trimming took off 2 bases at V and 5 bases at J, with 2 bases between the two ends. CDR3 nucleotides: TGTGCCAGCAGTTTAATAGATACGCAGTATTTT. It yields the protein CASSLIDTQYF. The full variable domain, with the rest looked up from reference TRBV28 and TRBJ2-3, is DVKVTQSSRYLVKRTGEKVFLECVQDMDHENMFWYRQDPGLGLRLIYFSYDVKMKEKGDIPEGYSVSREKKERFSLILESASTNQTSMYLCASSLIDTQYFGPGTRLTVL.

This clone has only a few counts. The V gene is TRBV9, the J gene TRBJ2-3; D remains unclear. Germline CDR1 SGDLS, CDR2 YYNGEE. This CDR3 has 13 residues. Trimming removed 1 base at V and 3 bases at J, with 6 bases between. In nucleotides, the CDR3 is TGTGCCAGCAGCGTAACATGGACAGATACGCAGTATTTT. It translates to CASSVTWTDTQYF.

CDR3 nucleotide sequence: TGCGCCAGCAGTAAGGAGAACACTGAAGCTTTCTTT. Residues: CASSKENTEAFF. This chain uses TRBV10-2 with TRBJ1-1; D is unresolved. Germline loops: CDR1 WSHSY, CDR2 SAAADI. V was clipped by 5 bases and J by 1 base, with 5 bases between them. The length of the CDR3 is 12 residues.

The chain recombines TRBV10-2 with TRBJ1-2, with TRBD1 matching over 11 bases. CDR1 WSHSY and CDR2 SAAADI come from the germline V gene. The CDR3 totals 16 residues. Losses at the gene ends were 3 bases for V and 4 bases for J; bases not matched to a gene: 7. CDR3 region: CASSDFRDRGAYGYTF. In DNA, the CDR3 is TGCGCCAGCAGTGATTTCCGGGACAGGGGGGCCTATGGCTACACCTTC.

The chain recombines TRBV27 with TRBJ1-2; no definite D call. In germline, CDR1 is MNHEY, CDR2 SMNVEV (reference sequence). There are 15 residues in the CDR3. Trimming left V 5 bases short and J 0 bases short, with 13 bases between. CDR3: CASSPAGRPNYGYTF. The CDR3 nucleotides are TGTGCCAGCAGTCCCGCTGGGCGGCCTAACTATGGCTACACCTTC.

The rearrangement joins TRBV10-2 to TRBJ2-3; 13 bases map to TRBD2. J was trimmed by 0 bases and V by 6 bases; bases with no gene match: 15. The germline gives CDR1 WSHSY, CDR2 SAAADI. The CDR3 covers 20 residues. The CDR3 DNA sequence: TGCGCCAGCAGCGGTGTCCGAACTAGCGGGGGGGCAGGGAGCACAGATACGCAGTATTTT. Protein: CASSGVRTSGGAGSTDTQYF.

This sequence joins TRBV7-9 and TRBJ1-3, with D tentatively TRBD1 (5 bases). The CDR3 spans 15 residues. CDR1 is SEHNR, CDR2 FQNEAQ, per germline (reference sequence). V gave up 6 bases and J gave up 3 bases, with 15 bases separating them. This CDR3 reads CASSRGTLDGNTIYF. The CDR3 bases are TGTGCCAGCAGTCGAGGGACTTTAGATGGAAACACCATATATTTT.

The genes are TRBV21-1 and TRBJ1-2; TRBD1, the table's D call, lacks a check against the DNA. TRBV21-1 has pseudogene status. The CDR3 totals 14 residues. CDR3 region: CASSASRDFYGYTF. As DNA, the CDR3 is TGTGCCAGCAGCGCGTCCAGGGATTTCTATGGCTACACCTTC.

This sequence joins TRBV2 and TRBJ1-3; D might be TRBD1 (6 bases). In germline, CDR1 is SNHLY, CDR2 FYNNEI. The CDR3 length is 14 residues. With 4 bases removed from V and 4 bases from J, the gap between germline ends came to 11 bases. CDR3 nucleotide sequence: TGTGCCAGCAGTGGACAGGTGCAAGGAAACACCATATATTTT. Its protein is CASSGQVQGNTIYF. Complete variable domain (other parts from reference TRBV2 and TRBJ1-3): EPEVTQTPSHQVTQMGQEVILRCVPISNHLYFYWYRQILGQKVEFLVSFYNNEISEKSEIFDDQFSVERPDGSNFTLKIRSTKLEDSAMYFCASSGQVQGNTIYFGEGSWLTVV.

The gene calls are TRBV25-1 and TRBJ1-1; no definite D call. Germline V gives CDR1 MGHDK, CDR2 SYGVNS. The CDR3 is made up of 15 amino acids. Trimming removed 4 bases from V and 1 base from J, with 13 bases in between. The CDR3, as DNA: TGTGCCAGCAGTGCAGAGGCAGCTACGAACACTGAAGCTTTCTTT. Translated: CASSAEAATNTEAFF.

The genes are TRBV2 and TRBJ1-2; D is unresolved. Germline loops: CDR1 SNHLY, CDR2 FYNNEI. The CDR3 totals 14 residues. Trimming removed 2 bases from V and 4 bases from J, with 11 bases in between. CDR3 region: CASSERVLGYGYTF. As DNA, the CDR3 is TGTGCCAGCAGTGAAAGGGTACTTGGCTATGGCTACACCTTC. Variable domain in full (rest from reference TRBV2 and TRBJ1-2): EPEVTQTPSHQVTQMGQEVILRCVPISNHLYFYWYRQILGQKVEFLVSFYNNEISEKSEIFDDQFSVERPDGSNFTLKIRSTKLEDSAMYFCASSERVLGYGYTFGSGTRLTVV.

V usage is TRBV6-5 and J usage is TRBJ2-5, with D possibly called TRBD1 or TRBD2 (6 bases each). The CDR3 has 15 amino acids. CDR1 is MNHEY and CDR2 is SVGAGI in the germline V gene. The V and J ends lost 5 bases and 4 bases respectively, with 17 bases between them. Here the CDR3 reads CASSGQGLGAETQYF. The CDR3 DNA follows: TGTGCCAGCAGTGGCCAGGGACTGGGGGCAGAGACCCAGTACTTC.

The chain couples TRBV30 to TRBJ2-2; D is perhaps TRBD2 (7 bases). CDR3 length equals 20 residues. In germline, CDR1 is GTSNPN, CDR2 SVGIG (reference sequence). Trimming left V 5 bases short and J 4 bases short, with 32 bases between. CDR3 region: CAWWNKYRGGLGTSTGELFF. The CDR3 coding sequence is TGTGCCTGGTGGAATAAATATAGGGGGGGGCTCGGTACGAGCACCGGGGAGCTGTTTTTT.

This clone came up once. This chain uses TRBV6-5 with TRBJ1-2; the D gene is possibly TRBD1 (5 bases). Germline V lookup: CDR1 MNHEY, CDR2 SVGAGI. Trimming took 7 bases from V and 7 from J, leaving 16 bases between them. There are 13 residues in the CDR3. In DNA form, the CDR3 reads TGTGCCAGCATTGGTTCGGGGCAAGGTGGCTACACCTTC. This translates into CASIGSGQGGYTF.

This chain connects TRBV5-8 to TRBJ1-2; 9 nucleotides line up with TRBD1. With V trimmed by 6 bases and J by 3 bases, 6 bases remained unmatched. Germline CDR1 reads SGHTS; CDR2 reads YDEGEE. The CDR3 covers 14 residues. CDR3 region: CASIKGQGYYGYTF. The CDR3 DNA reads as TGTGCCAGCATCAAGGGACAGGGTTACTATGGCTACACCTTC.